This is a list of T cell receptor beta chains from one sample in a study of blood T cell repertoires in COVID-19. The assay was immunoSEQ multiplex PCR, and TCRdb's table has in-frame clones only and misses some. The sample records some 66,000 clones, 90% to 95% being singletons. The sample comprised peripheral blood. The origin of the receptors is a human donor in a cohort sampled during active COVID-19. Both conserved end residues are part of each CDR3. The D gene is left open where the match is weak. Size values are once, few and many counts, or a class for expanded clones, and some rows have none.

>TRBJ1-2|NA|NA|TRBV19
CASSIEKGGGYGYTF
TGTGCCAGTAGTATAGAGAAGGGCGGAGGGTATGGCTACACCTTC
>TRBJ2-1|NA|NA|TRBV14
CASSPSGTSQYNEQFF
TGTGCCAGCAGCCCCTCAGGGACTTCACAATACAATGAGCAGTTCTTC
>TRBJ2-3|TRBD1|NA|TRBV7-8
CASSYRDRTATDTQYF
TGTGCCAGCAGCTACCGGGACAGAACAGCCACAGATACGCAGTATTTT
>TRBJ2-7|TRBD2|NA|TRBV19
CASSGGTRSYEQYF
TGTGCCAGTAGCGGGGGGACCCGCTCCTACGAGCAGTACTTC
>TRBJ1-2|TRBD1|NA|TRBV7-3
CASRDYKTGGMFYGYTF
TGTGCCAGCAGGGACTATAAGACAGGGGGTATGTTCTATGGCTACACCTTC
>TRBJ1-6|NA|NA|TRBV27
CASTPTGSPYNSPLHF
TGTGCCAGCACCCCCACCGGGAGCCCCTATAATTCACCCCTCCACTTT
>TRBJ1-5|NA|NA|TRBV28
CASSLGGGGSNQPQHF
TGTGCCAGCAGTCTCGGGGGGGGAGGGAGCAATCAGCCCCAGCATTTT
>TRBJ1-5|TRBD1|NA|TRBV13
CASSFGTGFNQPQHF
TGTGCCAGCAGCTTCGGGACAGGGTTCAATCAGCCCCAGCATTTT
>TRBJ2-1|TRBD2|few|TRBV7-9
CASSLVWGTSGSNEQFF
TGTGCCAGCAGCTTAGTTTGGGGGACTAGCGGGAGCAATGAGCAGTTCTTC
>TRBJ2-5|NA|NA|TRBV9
CASSQGSPETQYF
TGTGCCAGCAGTCAGGGGAGCCCGGAGACCCAGTACTTC
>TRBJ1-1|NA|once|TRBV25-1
CASSPGGSNLGTEAFF
TGTGCCAGCAGCCCCGGGGGGTCCAACCTCGGGACTGAAGCTTTCTTT
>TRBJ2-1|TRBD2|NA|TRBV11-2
CASRTSANNEQFF
TGTGCCAGCAGGACTAGCGCTAACAATGAGCAGTTCTTC
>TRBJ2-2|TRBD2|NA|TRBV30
CAWSVPGGHAPPSNTGELFF
TGTGCCTGGAGTGTACCGGGAGGACACGCACCCCCCTCGAACACCGGGGAGCTGTTTTTT
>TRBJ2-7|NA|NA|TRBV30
CAWSREWGKMNEQYF
TGTGCCTGGAGTCGGGAGTGGGGAAAGATGAACGAGCAGTACTTC
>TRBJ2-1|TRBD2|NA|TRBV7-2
CASSRTSGGGNEQFF
TGTGCCAGCAGCCGGACTAGCGGGGGAGGGAATGAGCAGTTCTTC
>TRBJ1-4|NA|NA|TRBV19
CASSIPSAKATNEKLFF
TGTGCCAGTAGTATACCCTCAGCGAAGGCAACTAATGAAAAACTGTTTTTT
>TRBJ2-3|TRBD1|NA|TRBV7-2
CASTQQGAFTDTQYF
TGTGCCAGCACCCAACAGGGGGCTTTCACAGATACGCAGTATTTT
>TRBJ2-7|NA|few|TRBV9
CASSVAEGGNYEQYF
TGTGCCAGCAGCGTAGCTGAGGGTGGCAACTACGAGCAGTACTTC
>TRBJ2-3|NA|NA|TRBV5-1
CASSLSSPPTQYF
TGCGCCAGCAGCTTGTCTTCCCCCCCTACGCAGTATTTT